This T cell receptor beta chain was sequenced in a study of early T cells in non-severe SARS-CoV-2 infection. Overall study context: With bulk RNA from unsorted whole blood as input, sequencing yielded unpaired chains.

Ten or more counts support this clonotype. Antigen unknown. Study-wide findings and caveats: Anti-spike CD8 responses were favored in VDJdb matching, and private and CD4 specificities were missed.

Separate cDNA molecules each had unique molecular identifiers attached to them. TCRdb processed the 5' RACE reads anew with MiXCR; each CDR3 protein has one entry. This sample yields roughly 34,000 distinct CDR3 sequences, of which 7% to 7.5% are seen a single time; 10% to 15% belongs to the top ten. The V gene's germline CDR1 is SQVTM and CDR2 ANQGSEA. The ends were cut back, 0 bases at V and 8 bases at J, with 10 bases in the middle. The CDR3 consists of 12 residues. The specimen was whole blood, collected at baseline. This sequence originates from an adult who was a healthcare worker with PCR-confirmed SARS-CoV-2 infection or an uninfected control (not recorded which). V is TRBV29-1 and J is TRBJ1-1; D is ambiguous. CDR3 DNA: TGCAGCGTTGAAGATCCGCCAGGCGAAGCTTTCTTT. Its protein is CSVEDPPGEAFF.